The source of this T cell receptor (beta chain) is a study of a mutant IDH1 vaccine in newly diagnosed glioma (dated by TCRdb to 2020 to 2023). For the study in its entirety: Patients were given eight vaccinations, in weeks 1, 3, 5, 7, 11, 15, 19 and 23, which matched visits V03 through V10. In the chemotherapy-containing groups, vaccination started alongside temozolomide cycles, whereas in patients who had radiotherapy alone it started 4-6 weeks after radiotherapy. Of the 25 to 40 treated patients, around 60% were male and approximately 40% were female, and the mean age was approximately 39 years. Prior to enrollment, patients had been given standard therapy consisting of radiotherapy alone, temozolomide alone, or radiochemotherapy with temozolomide, with the combination given to most patients. Six visits were used for peripheral blood collection: V03 (baseline), V05, V07, V10, V12 and V13. For exploratory analyses, approximately 25 treated patients had longitudinal TCRB deep sequencing done wherever samples were available. General study outcomes and caveats: PBMC samples for TCRB deep sequencing were selected based on availability. Immune responses induced by the vaccine were seen in approximately 93% of patients across multiple MHC alleles. Pseudoprogression appeared unrelated to alterations in the top peripheral T cell clonotypes detected by TCRB sequencing. It was noted by the authors that analyses of patient blood samples could not be reproduced owing to sample limitations.

The meaning of the sample's time point label: week 11, during vaccination. Each vaccine dose, consisting of 300 ug of a 20-mer mutant IDH1 peptide in Montanide, was administered subcutaneously with topical imiquimod. Newly diagnosed WHO grade 3 or 4 IDH1-mutant astrocytomas showing loss of nuclear ATRX were present in the donors. The samples were drawn from NOA16, a multicentre, single-arm, open-label phase I trial in Germany that tested a mutant IDH1 peptide vaccine in humans for the first time. The DNeasy Blood and Tissue Kit was used to extract genomic DNA from EDTA blood for TCRB sequencing. To note about this clone: Its antigen specificity is not known. One base away there is no much larger clone; base qualities are not given.

Library generation was performed with the immunoSEQ multiplex PCR assay. Rearranged TCR beta chain sequences were amplified with the hsTCRB Kit following the manufacturer's protocol. TCRB libraries were sequenced on an Illumina MiSeq. In the source study's methods: The kit vendor's proprietary platform handled demultiplexing, trimming and gene mapping. In TCRdb, the immuneACCESS table is reduced to in-frame sequences with V and J assigned. These tables do not hold every clone; where another copy was compared, an unresolved V gene accounts for under half, and the others remain unexplained. V and J calls plus clone size are reproduced from that table; the DNA served to infer D and trimming. Present in this sample are around 65,000 clones, over 70% of which were seen just once. The ten largest clones take up approximately 6.1% of the sample. The CDR3 goes from the cysteine to the phenylalanine over 14 residues. Only the CDR3 region is kept as DNA, spanning 42 bases read in frame from base 1. The trim is 4 bases for V and 4 bases for J, with a gap of 14 bases between the germline ends. The germline V gene supplies CDR1 SGHRS and CDR2 YFSETQ.

The TCR comes from a middle-aged man with glioma. The chain is encoded by TRBV5-1 joined to TRBJ1-1; TRBD1 might be the D gene, on 6 matching bases. The sequences come from PBMCs, collected from a glioma patient whose treatment included an IDH1 peptide vaccine. The CDR3 region: CASSLTGRGTEAFF. Read as DNA, the sequence is TGCGCCAGCAGCCTGACAGGTAGGGGCACTGAAGCTTTCTTT.